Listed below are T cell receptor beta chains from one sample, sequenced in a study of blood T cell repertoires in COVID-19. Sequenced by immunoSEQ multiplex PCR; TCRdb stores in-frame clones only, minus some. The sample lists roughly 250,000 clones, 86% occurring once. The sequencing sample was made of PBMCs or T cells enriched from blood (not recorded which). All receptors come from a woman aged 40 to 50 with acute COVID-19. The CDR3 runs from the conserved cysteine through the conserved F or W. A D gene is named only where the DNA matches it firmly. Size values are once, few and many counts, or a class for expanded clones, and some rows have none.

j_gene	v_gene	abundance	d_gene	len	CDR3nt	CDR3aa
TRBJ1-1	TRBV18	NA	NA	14	TGTGCCAGCTCACCACTGGGGGAGGACACTGAAGCTTTCTTT	CASSPLGEDTEAFF
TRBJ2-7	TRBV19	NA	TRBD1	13	TGTGCCAGTAGTATCGGCAGGGGGTACGAGCAGTACTTC	CASSIGRGYEQYF
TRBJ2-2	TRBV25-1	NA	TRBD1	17	TGTGCCAGCAGTAAACCGGGACAGTTGTCCCCCACCGGGGAGCTGTTTTTT	CASSKPGQLSPTGELFF
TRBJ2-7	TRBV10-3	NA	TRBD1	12	TGTGCCATCAGTAAGGACAGGCCCGAGCAGTACTTC	CAISKDRPEQYF
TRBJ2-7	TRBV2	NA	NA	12	TGTGCCAGCAGTGAACAGTCGGGCGAGCAGTACTTC	CASSEQSGEQYF
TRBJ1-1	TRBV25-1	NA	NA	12	TGTGCCAGCAGTGAATCGGGGTCAGGAGCTTTCTTT	CASSESGSGAFF
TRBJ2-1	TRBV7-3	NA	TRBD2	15	TGTGCCAGCAGCAAACTAGCGGGAGTCGGCAATGAGCAGTTCTTC	CASSKLAGVGNEQFF
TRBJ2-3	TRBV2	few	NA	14	TGTGCCAGCAGCGGAAACAGGGTTGGAGATACGCAGTATTTT	CASSGNRVGDTQYF
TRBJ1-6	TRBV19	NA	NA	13	TGTGCCAGTAGTATGACGGGGAATTCACCCCTCCACTTT	CASSMTGNSPLHF
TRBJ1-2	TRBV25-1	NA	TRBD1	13	TGTGCCAGCAGTCGGACAGGGGCCTATGGCTACACCTTC	CASSRTGAYGYTF
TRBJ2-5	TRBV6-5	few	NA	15	TGTGCCAGCAGTCAACTACAGGGCACCCAAGAGACCCAGTACTTC	CASSQLQGTQETQYF
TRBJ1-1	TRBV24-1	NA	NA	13	TGTGCCACCAAGAGGTCTGAGAACACTGAAGCTTTCTTT	CATKRSENTEAFF
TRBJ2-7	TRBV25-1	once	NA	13	TGTGCCAGCAGAAAGGACCGGTTAGAGGGGGAGTACTTC	CASRKDRLEGEYF
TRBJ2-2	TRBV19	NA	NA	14	TGTGCCAGTAAGGCGGTCGAAAACACCGGGGAGCTGTTTTTT	CASKAVENTGELFF
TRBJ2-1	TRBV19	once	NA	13	TGTGCCAGTAGTATAGGCATAATGAGTGAGCAGTTCTTC	CASSIGIMSEQFF
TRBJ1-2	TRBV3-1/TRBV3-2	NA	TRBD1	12	TGTGCCAGCAGACTTACAGGGGGTGGCTACACCTTC	CASRLTGGGYTF
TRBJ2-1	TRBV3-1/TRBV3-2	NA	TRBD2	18	TGTGCCAGCAGCCACCACGCTGGGACTAGCGGGAGGCCCAATGAGCAGTTCTTC	CASSHHAGTSGRPNEQFF
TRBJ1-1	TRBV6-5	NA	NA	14	TGTGCCAGCAGTTCCACACTAGGGGGCACTGAAGCTTTCTTT	CASSSTLGGTEAFF
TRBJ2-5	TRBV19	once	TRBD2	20	TGTGCCAGTAGTACAAACCCTACGGGACTAGCGGGAGGGCCTCCAGAGACCCAGTACTTC	CASSTNPTGLAGGPPETQYF
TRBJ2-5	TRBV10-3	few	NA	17	TGTGCCATCAGTGAGTTCAAGGGGCTCCTGGTACAAGAGACCCAGTACTTC	CAISEFKGLLVQETQYF
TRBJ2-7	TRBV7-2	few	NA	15	TGTGCCAGCAGCTGGAGGGCGGGATCTCTCTACGAGCAGTACTTC	CASSWRAGSLYEQYF
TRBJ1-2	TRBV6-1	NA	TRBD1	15	TGTGCCAGCAGTGAAGGCGGGACAGGGGGAGTAGGCTACACCTTC	CASSEGGTGGVGYTF
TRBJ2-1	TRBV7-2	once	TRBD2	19	TGTGCCAGCAGCTTAAGTGGACTAGCGGGTGGGAGCTCCTACAATGAGCAGTTCTTC	CASSLSGLAGGSSYNEQFF
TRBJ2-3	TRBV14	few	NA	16	TGTGCCAGCAGCCAAGGATCCGGGGGAGTAGCAGATACGCAGTATTTT	CASSQGSGGVADTQYF
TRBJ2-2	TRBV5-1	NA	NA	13	TGCGCCAGCAGCCCCGACGGGGTCGGGGAGCTGTTTTTT	CASSPDGVGELFF
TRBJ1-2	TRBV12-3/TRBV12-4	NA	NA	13	TGTGCCAGCAGTAGGGGCTCGGTGAACGGCTACACCTTC	CASSRGSVNGYTF
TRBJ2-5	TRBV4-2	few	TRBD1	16	TGTGCCAGCAGCCAAGAAGGAGGACAGGGGGAAGAGACCCAGTACTTC	CASSQEGGQGEETQYF
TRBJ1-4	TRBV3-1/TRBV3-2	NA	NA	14	TGTGCCAGCAGCCCGACAGGTTCGGGCGAAAAACTGTTTTTT	CASSPTGSGEKLFF
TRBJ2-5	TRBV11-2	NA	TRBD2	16	TGTGCCAGCAGCTTAAACCTAGCGGGAGAGGGAGAGACCCAGTACTTC	CASSLNLAGEGETQYF
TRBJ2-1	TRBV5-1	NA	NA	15	TGCGCCAGCAGCTTGAGTCAGGGGTCCTACAATGAGCAGTTCTTC	CASSLSQGSYNEQFF
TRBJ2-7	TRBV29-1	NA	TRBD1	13	TGCAGTGCGACCGGGACAGGGGAATACGAGCAGTACTTC	CSATGTGEYEQYF
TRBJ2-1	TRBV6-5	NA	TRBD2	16	TGTGCCAGCAGTTGGGACCTAGCGGGAGTTCGGAATGAGCAGTTCTTC	CASSWDLAGVRNEQFF
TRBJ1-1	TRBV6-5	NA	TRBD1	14	TGTGCCAGCAATCGACAGGGGGCGCCTACTGAAGCTTTCTTT	CASNRQGAPTEAFF
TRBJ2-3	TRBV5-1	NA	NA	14	TGCGCCAGCAGCTCCTCCCCGGGTGAAGATACGCAGTATTTT	CASSSSPGEDTQYF
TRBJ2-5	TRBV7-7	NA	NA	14	TGTGCTAGCAGCTGGGGACTGTACCAAGAGACCCAGTACTTC	CASSWGLYQETQYF
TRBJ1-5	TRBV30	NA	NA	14	TGTGCCTGGGCGTTAGGAGGTGCTAATCAGCCCCAGCATTTT	CAWALGGANQPQHF